Sequencing of this TCR beta chain was carried out in a study of cytotoxic CD8 clonotypes in ibrutinib-treated CLL (dated by TCRdb to the early 2020s). Regarding the research as a whole: The cohort had ten to twelve relapsed/refractory and around 14 treatment-naive patients; roughly 17 were IGHV unmutated. Responses were partial in approximately 24 patients and complete in 2; after median around 65 months follow-up, roughly 14 stayed in remission and about 12 progressed. Response samples were taken after a median of roughly eleven months on treatment, ranging from about 6 to 36 months. An average of around 250,000 productive templates and 94,082 productive rearrangements was obtained per sample. Of the 86 people in the trial, approximately 26 had longitudinal samples available. Cryopreserved peripheral blood mononuclear cells were obtained before treatment, at response, and at either sustained remission or disease progression. Every remission and progressive disease sample was obtained while ibrutinib was still being received by the patients.

Read against the paper, the sample's time point label means: 20 to 25 months on ibrutinib. Around 2 micrograms of genomic DNA were extracted from cryopreserved PBMCs for TCR beta library preparation. Longitudinal blood samples from CLL patients receiving ibrutinib monotherapy were subjected to high-throughput TCR beta sequencing. Patients were enrolled in a phase 2 open-label single-center ibrutinib monotherapy trial. As concerns this clone: Its cognate antigen has yet to be identified. No base-level quality is on record; no much larger clone is a single base apart.

Study-wide conclusions, independent of this receptor: Sampling times were not matched between patients in sustained remission and patients whose disease was progressing, and lymph node repertoires were not examined. At baseline, clonality was higher than in age-matched healthy donors and showed a strong correlation with circulating CD8+ T-cell counts. An increase in clonality was observed at ibrutinib response, with clonality remaining stable during sustained remission and falling back toward baseline at progression. Public clonotypes were rare and either contracted or stayed stable during treatment, and the rise in clonality at ibrutinib response reflected the expansion of private clonotypes.

The goal of deep resolution MiSeq sequencing was a depth between 1 in 1 million and 1 in 200,000 T cells, and coverage averaged 10x per clonotype. The immunoSEQ hsTCRB Kit was used to generate the TCR beta libraries. The study's own analysis went as follows. The data were analyzed with ImmunoSEQ Analyzer and ImmunoSEQ Data Assistant, and V, D and J gene assignments followed IMGT definitions. Clonality, which ranges from 0 to 1, was calculated by subtracting the normalized Shannon entropy of productive rearrangement frequencies from one. Public clonotype analysis was restricted to overrepresented clonotypes comprising at least 0.05% of each patient's repertoire. Repertoires from more than ten age-matched healthy donors in immuneACCESS were used as clonality controls. Sourced from immuneACCESS, this table was stored by TCRdb with only in-frame sequences that have V and J called. A share of the clones is absent; for the studies checked, an unresolved V gene accounts for under half, and the remainder has no known explanation. D and trimming come from the DNA, and the V and J calls and clone size come from that table. The sample profile shows some 140,000 clones; approximately 81% of them were found once. The top ten constitute roughly 3.1% of the sample.

Looking up the germline V gene (reference sequence) yields CDR1 PRHDT and CDR2 FYEKMQ. V lost 5 bases and J lost 7 bases, and the count of bases not matched to a germline gene is 13. The CDR3 spans 15 residues, from the cysteine through the phenylalanine. Only the CDR3 portion is preserved as DNA: 45 bases, with reading frame beginning at the first base. The source was PBMCs, collected after 24 months of ibrutinib treatment. This sequence was found in a human donor with chronic lymphocytic leukemia. The sequence links TRBV13 to TRBJ2-7, and 8 bases in between align with TRBD2. CDR3 sequence: CASSQSGGLVGEQYF. The nucleotides read TGTGCCAGCAGCCAATCGGGGGGGCTGGTGGGAGAGCAGTACTTC.